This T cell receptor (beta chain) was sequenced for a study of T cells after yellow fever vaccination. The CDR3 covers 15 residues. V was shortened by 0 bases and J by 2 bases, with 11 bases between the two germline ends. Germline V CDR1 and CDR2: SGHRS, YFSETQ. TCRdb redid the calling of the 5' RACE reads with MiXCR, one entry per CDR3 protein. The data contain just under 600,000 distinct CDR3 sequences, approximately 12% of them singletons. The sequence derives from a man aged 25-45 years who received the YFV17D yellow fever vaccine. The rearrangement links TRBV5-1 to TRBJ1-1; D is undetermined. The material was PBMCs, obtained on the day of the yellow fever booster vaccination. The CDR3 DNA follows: TGCGCCAGCAGCTTGGTCGGGAACGGCAACACTGAAGCTTTCTTT. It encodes CASSLVGNGNTEAFF.